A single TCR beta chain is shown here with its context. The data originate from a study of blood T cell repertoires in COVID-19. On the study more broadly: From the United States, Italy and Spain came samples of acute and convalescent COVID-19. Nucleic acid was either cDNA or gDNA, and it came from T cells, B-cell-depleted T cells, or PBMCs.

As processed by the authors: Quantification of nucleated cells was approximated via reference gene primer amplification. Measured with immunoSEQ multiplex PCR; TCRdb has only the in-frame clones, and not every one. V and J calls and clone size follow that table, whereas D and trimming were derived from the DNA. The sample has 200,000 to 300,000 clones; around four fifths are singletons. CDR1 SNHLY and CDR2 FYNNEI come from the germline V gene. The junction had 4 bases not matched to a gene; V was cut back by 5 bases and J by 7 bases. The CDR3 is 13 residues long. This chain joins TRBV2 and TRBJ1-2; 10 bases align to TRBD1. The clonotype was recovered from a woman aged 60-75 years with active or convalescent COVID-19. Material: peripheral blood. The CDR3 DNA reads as TGTGCCAGCAGTAGACAGGGGGCGCTTGGCTACACCTTC. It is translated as CASSRQGALGYTF.